This is a list of T cell receptor beta chains from one sample in a study of T cells in Graves' hyperthyroidism and ophthalmopathy. TCRdb reprocessed the multiplex PCR reads with MiXCR, giving one entry per CDR3 protein. Here the sample spans fewer than 650,000 distinct CDR3 sequences, roughly 14% being singletons. Sequenced: blood. Receptors originate from a woman in her 30s with Graves' hyperthyroidism that later progressed to Graves' ophthalmopathy. CDR3s include the opening cysteine and the closing phenylalanine or tryptophan. The order of the fields is D gene, V gene, J gene, clone size, CDR3 protein, CDR3 DNA. A D gene is named only where the DNA matches it firmly. Some rows have no size entry. The others give once, few or many, or a class for an expanded clone.

NA	TRBV19	TRBJ1-1	many	CASSIGAFIHTEAFF	TGTGCCAGTAGTATTGGGGCCTTTATTCACACTGAAGCTTTCTTT
NA	TRBV20-1	TRBJ2-7	few	CSASIRAAYEQYF	TGCAGTGCTAGTATCAGGGCGGCCTACGAGCAGTACTTC
TRBD2	TRBV10-3	TRBJ2-2	many	CAINRLAGERDTGELFF	TGTGCCATCAATAGACTAGCGGGAGAACGAGACACCGGGGAGCTGTTTTTT
TRBD1	TRBV6-5	TRBJ2-7	few	CASSYPLGQAGGEQYF	TGTGCCAGCAGTTACCCCCTGGGACAGGCAGGAGGTGAGCAGTACTTC
NA	TRBV20-1	TRBJ1-2	many	CSASLGPGIRWNYGYTF	TGCAGTGCTAGTCTAGGCCCCGGGATTCGGTGGAACTATGGCTACACCTTC
NA	TRBV7-2	TRBJ2-3	many	CASSLVPEPADTQYF	TGTGCCAGCAGCTTAGTGCCCGAACCCGCAGATACGCAGTATTTT
NA	TRBV12-3/TRBV12-4	TRBJ2-2	many	CASSEGTGELFF	TGTGCCAGCAGTGAGGGGACCGGGGAGCTGTTTTTT
TRBD1	TRBV7-9	TRBJ2-1	NA	CASSLELWTGGGDEQFF	TGTGCCAGCAGCTTAGAGCTTTGGACAGGGGGCGGGGATGAGCAGTTCTTC
NA	TRBV12-3/TRBV12-4	TRBJ2-2	NA	CASSPPRNSASTGELFF	TGTGCGAGCAGTCCGCCGAGGAACAGCGCGAGCACCGGGGAGCTGTTTTTT
NA	TRBV27	TRBJ2-5	many	CASSLYTGLETQYF	TGTGCCAGCAGTTTATACACGGGTTTGGAGACCCAGTACTTC
TRBD1	TRBV7-8	TRBJ2-7	many	CASSLAWDRGEQYF	TGTGCCAGCAGCTTAGCGTGGGACAGGGGCGAGCAGTACTTC
TRBD1	TRBV27	TRBJ2-1	many	CASSLPSDRGPSYNEQFF	TGTGCCAGCAGTTTGCCCTCGGACAGGGGGCCTTCCTACAATGAGCAGTTCTTC
TRBD1	TRBV29-1	TRBJ1-1	few	CSVGDRGPAEAFF	TGCAGCGTTGGGGACAGGGGACCCGCTGAAGCTTTCTTT
NA	TRBV19	TRBJ1-5	many	CASSILAADQPQHF	TGTGCCAGTAGTATTTTAGCAGCGGATCAGCCCCAGCATTTT
TRBD1	TRBV19	TRBJ1-2	NA	CASSHRGQNYGYTF	TGTGCCAGTAGTCACAGGGGGCAGAACTATGGCTACACCTTC
NA	TRBV12-3/TRBV12-4	TRBJ2-3	many	CASRLLVGSGDTQYF	TGTGCCAGCAGGCTCCTGGTGGGTTCGGGAGATACGCAGTATTTT
NA	TRBV11-3	TRBJ2-2	many	CASSLGGGPGELFF	TGTGCCAGCAGCTTAGGAGGAGGGCCCGGGGAGCTGTTTTTT
TRBD2	TRBV7-9	TRBJ2-7	few	CASGFTSGEQYF	TGTGCCAGCGGATTCACTAGCGGCGAGCAGTACTTC
TRBD2	TRBV9	TRBJ2-3	few	CASSTSTSGTADTQYF	TGTGCCAGCAGCACCTCGACTAGCGGGACCGCAGATACGCAGTATTTT
TRBD2	TRBV30	TRBJ2-2	many	CAWIRLAGTGELFF	TGTGCCTGGATTAGACTAGCGGGGACCGGGGAGCTGTTTTTT
NA	TRBV27	TRBJ2-7	many	CASRQGSNEQYF	TGTGCCAGCAGGCAGGGGTCAAACGAGCAGTACTTC
NA	TRBV4-1	TRBJ1-6	NA	CASSQVFSPLHF	TGCGCCAGCAGCCAAGTCTTTTCACCCCTCCACTTT
NA	TRBV4-3	TRBJ2-4	NA	CASSQGLGRGAKNIQYF	TGCGCCAGCAGCCAAGGGTTGGGAAGGGGAGCCAAAAACATTCAGTACTTC
NA	TRBV20-1	TRBJ2-7	NA	CSATPGGASYEQYF	TGCAGTGCTACCCCAGGAGGAGCCTCCTACGAGCAGTACTTC
NA	TRBV30	TRBJ1-1	NA	CARLSGTEAFF	TGTGCCCGCCTCTCGGGGACTGAAGCTTTCTTT
NA	TRBV12-5	TRBJ2-6	NA	CASGLQRVGAPAGANVLTF	TGTGCTAGTGGTTTGCAACGGGTAGGGGCCCCGGCTGGGGCCAACGTCCTGACTTTC
TRBD2	TRBV27	TRBJ2-1	few	CATGEGRASYNEQFF	TGTGCCACTGGGGAGGGGAGGGCCTCCTACAATGAGCAGTTCTTC
TRBD1	TRBV24-1	TRBJ1-4	many	CATSDSDRVNEKLFF	TGTGCCACCAGTGATTCCGACAGGGTTAATGAAAAACTGTTTTTT
TRBD1	TRBV2	TRBJ1-1	NA	CASSQGQGWMNTEAFF	TGTGCCAGCAGCCAAGGACAGGGTTGGATGAACACTGAAGCTTTCTTT
NA	TRBV19	TRBJ1-6	many	CASSPGLADYNSPLHF	TGTGCCAGTAGCCCCGGGCTGGCGGACTATAATTCACCCCTCCACTTT
NA	TRBV19	TRBJ2-7	few	CASSSLYRSAPYEQYF	TGTGCCAGTAGTTCCTTGTACAGGAGTGCCCCCTACGAGCAGTACTTC
NA	TRBV3-1	TRBJ2-5	few	CASSQPRGLEGFPIETQYF	TGTGCCAGCAGCCAGCCCCGGGGGCTAGAAGGCTTCCCCATCGAGACCCAGTACTTC
NA	TRBV29-1	TRBJ1-2	many	CSVEDWKYRHNYGYTF	TGCAGCGTTGAAGATTGGAAGTATCGGCATAACTATGGCTACACCTTC
NA	TRBV28	TRBJ2-7	many	CASNRASYEQYF	TGTGCCAGCAACAGGGCGTCCTACGAGCAGTACTTC
NA	TRBV10-3	TRBJ1-4	many	CAISDDGWEKLFF	TGTGCCATCAGTGATGACGGTTGGGAAAAACTGTTTTTT
NA	TRBV12-3/TRBV12-4	TRBJ1-5	many	CASSLSSEPRKPQHF	TGTGCCAGCAGTTTAAGTTCCGAACCGCGTAAGCCCCAGCATTTT
TRBD2	TRBV15	TRBJ2-1	NA	CATGPGLAGIQSSYNEQFF	TGTGCCACCGGTCCGGGACTAGCGGGAATTCAAAGCTCCTACAATGAGCAGTTCTTC
NA	TRBV2	TRBJ1-1	many	CATDQGRTEAFF	TGTGCAACCGATCAGGGGCGCACTGAAGCTTTCTTT
NA	TRBV20-1	TRBJ1-2	many	CSARPWGGSGEGYTF	TGCAGTGCTAGACCCTGGGGAGGCAGCGGGGAGGGCTACACCTTC
NA	TRBV20-1	TRBJ2-3	few	CSAYEGGDSSTDTQYF	TGCAGTGCTTACGAGGGGGGAGACTCTAGCACAGATACGCAGTATTTT
TRBD2	TRBV6-1	TRBJ2-3	many	CASPKGELAGGDTQYF	TGTGCCAGCCCAAAGGGGGAACTAGCGGGAGGAGATACGCAGTATTTT
NA	TRBV9	TRBJ2-1	NA	CASSATGTFYNEQFF	TGTGCCAGCAGCGCGACCGGGACTTTCTACAATGAGCAGTTCTTC
NA	TRBV5-1	TRBJ2-1	NA	CASSLGSSPTNEQFF	TGCGCCAGCAGCTTGGGGTCGTCCCCTACGAATGAGCAGTTCTTC
NA	TRBV19	TRBJ1-5	NA	CASSLPPTGHQPQHF	TGTGCCAGTAGTCTCCCTCCGACAGGCCATCAGCCCCAGCATTTT
NA	TRBV9	TRBJ2-7	NA	CASSVDPQGPSYEQYF	TGTGCCAGCAGCGTAGATCCCCAGGGGCCTTCCTACGAGCAGTACTTC
NA	TRBV28	TRBJ2-3	many	CASSTRFSSTDTQYF	TGTGCCAGCTCTACTCGGTTTTCTAGCACAGATACGCAGTATTTT
NA	TRBV30	TRBJ1-2	many	CACITGSVGYTF	TGTGCCTGTATAACAGGGTCGGTCGGCTACACCTTC
TRBD2	TRBV27	TRBJ2-1	NA	CASSLFEAGGPLFQFF	TGTGCCAGCAGTCTATTCGAAGCGGGAGGGCCTCTTTTTCAGTTCTTC
TRBD2	TRBV18	TRBJ2-7	many	CASSPGLDPSYEQYF	TGTGCCAGCTCACCCGGACTAGACCCTTCCTACGAGCAGTACTTC
NA	TRBV4-2	TRBJ2-1	NA	CATDRGTSYNEQFF	TGTGCCACGGATCGGGGGACCTCCTACAATGAGCAGTTCTTC
TRBD2	TRBV11-2	TRBJ2-2	many	CASIGGAVNTGELFF	TGTGCCAGCATCGGGGGGGCCGTGAACACCGGGGAGCTGTTTTTT
NA	TRBV30	TRBJ1-5	few	CAWSVGVKGQPQHF	TGTGCCTGGAGTGTAGGGGTGAAGGGTCAGCCCCAGCATTTT
NA	TRBV3-1	TRBJ1-1	many	CASSQETQGPEAFF	TGTGCCAGCAGCCAAGAAACGCAGGGACCCGAAGCTTTCTTT
NA	TRBV25-1	TRBJ2-1	many	CASSVAGRGNEQFF	TGTGCCAGCAGTGTCGCCGGGAGAGGAAATGAGCAGTTCTTC
NA	TRBV19	TRBJ2-1	many	CASKHGTLNPGDSYNEQFF	TGTGCCAGTAAACACGGGACCTTAAATCCGGGAGACTCCTACAATGAGCAGTTCTTC
NA	TRBV5-1	TRBJ2-3	NA	CASSLRGGVGTDTQYF	TGCGCCAGCAGCTTGAGAGGAGGCGTGGGAACAGATACGCAGTATTTT
TRBD1	TRBV20-1	TRBJ1-3	NA	CSARPQGGAFKGNTIYF	TGCAGTGCTAGACCCCAGGGGGGGGCGTTTAAAGGAAACACCATATATTTT
TRBD1	TRBV30	TRBJ2-1	many	CAWSGQGDNEQFF	TGTGCCTGGAGCGGGCAGGGGGACAATGAGCAGTTCTTC
NA	TRBV7-9	TRBJ2-7	many	CASTLDISSYEQYF	TGTGCCAGCACGTTAGACATTTCCTCCTACGAGCAGTACTTC
NA	TRBV28	TRBJ1-2	NA	CASSTTVYGYTF	TGTGCCAGCAGCACGACGGTCTATGGCTACACCTTC